This T cell receptor beta chain was sequenced for a study of control samples from healthy donors and cancer patients. Trimming took 11 bases from V and 2 from J, leaving 12 bases between them. Germline CDR1 and CDR2: WNHNN and SYGVQD (reference sequence). CDR3 length: 12 amino acids. Measured with immunoSEQ multiplex PCR; TCRdb has only the in-frame clones, and not every one. This table holds 80,000 to 85,000 clones, around nine tenths found once. Sequenced input: blood. The chain joins TRBV10-1 to TRBJ1-1; the D is unclear. The source is a woman aged 50 to 65 in good health. DNA for the CDR3: TGCGCCCACCCGATGGCCAACACTGAAGCTTTCTTT. Protein: CAHPMANTEAFF.